These 8 T cell receptor beta chains were all obtained from the same sample, sequenced in a study of OX40 agonist ivuxolimab in advanced cancers. Repertoires were generated with immunoSEQ multiplex PCR, while TCRdb's copy carries only in-frame clones and drops some. Altogether approximately 45,000 clones are present, roughly 94% being singletons, with the ten largest covering about 11%. The source was CD4+ or CD8+ T cells sorted from blood, collected in a trial of the OX40 agonist ivuxolimab. All receptors derive from an adult with an advanced solid tumor such as melanoma, head and neck, liver or kidney cancer.

This chain joins TRBV28 and TRBJ1-2; no clear D. CDR1 and CDR2 from the germline V gene are MDHEN and SYDVKM. V was trimmed by 7 bases and J by 5 bases, leaving 17 bases between them. This CDR3 spans 14 amino acids. The CDR3, as DNA: TGTGCCAGCACCGTAGGTTACGGATCTTATGGCTACACCTTC. It is translated as CASTVGYGSYGYTF.

The V and J genes are TRBV27 and TRBJ1-2; D is ambiguous. CDR1 is MNHEY and CDR2 is SMNVEV in the germline V gene (reference sequence). Trimming stripped 3 bases from V and 6 bases from J, with 11 bases between. The CDR3 loop spans 13 amino acids. CDR3 protein: CASSFTETDGYTF. In DNA, the CDR3 is TGTGCCAGCAGTTTTACAGAAACCGATGGCTACACCTTC.

The genes are TRBV4-3 and TRBJ2-1; TRBD2 matches at 11 bases. Germline trimming cut 0 bases from V and 3 bases from J; bases unmatched to any gene: 4. The germline V gene encodes CDR1 LGHNA and CDR2 YSLEER. This CDR3 region has 17 residues. CDR3 sequence reads: CASSQDRGLAVYNEQFF. CDR3 nucleotide sequence: TGCGCCAGCAGCCAAGATAGGGGACTAGCGGTCTACAATGAGCAGTTCTTC.

The J gene is TRBJ1-1, the V gene TRBV5-1; TRBD1 agrees at 7 bases. The CDR3 runs 15 residues. Germline CDR1 and CDR2: SGHRS and YFSETQ. Germline trimming cut 6 bases from V and 0 bases from J; bases unmatched to any gene: 8. CDR3 region: CASTDRTGVNTEAFF. CDR3 sequence (DNA): TGCGCCAGCACCGATCGAACAGGGGTGAACACTGAAGCTTTCTTT.

The chain employs TRBV7-9 and TRBJ2-1; D may be TRBD1 (6 bases). The V end lost 5 bases, the J end lost 4 bases, and 15 bases lay between the germline ends. The germline V gene encodes CDR1 SEHNR and CDR2 FQNEAQ (reference sequence). This CDR3 spans 15 amino acids. CDR3 amino acids: CASSPVTGSYNEQFF. The CDR3 DNA is TGTGCCAGCAGCCCGGTTACAGGGTCTTACAATGAGCAGTTCTTC.

Here the CDR3 reads CASSTPYRDEQYF. In DNA, the CDR3 is TGTGCCAGCAGCACACCCTACAGGGACGAGCAGTACTTC. The chain combines TRBV6-5 with TRBJ2-7; D is perhaps TRBD1 (6 bases). Between the trimmed V and J ends, which lost 6 bases and 5 bases, there was a span of 14 bases. CDR1 is MNHEY, CDR2 SVGAGI, per germline. CDR3 length: 13 amino acids.

The chain joins TRBV6-1 to TRBJ2-2, with 8 bases that match TRBD1. The germline V gene has CDR1 MNHNS and CDR2 SASEGT. The CDR3 runs 15 residues. The ends lost 3 bases at V and 4 bases at J; junction bases unmatched: 4. The CDR3 sequence: CASSEPTGGTGELFF. The CDR3, as DNA: TGTGCCAGCAGTGAGCCTACAGGGGGCACCGGGGAGCTGTTTTTT.

The chain uses TRBV7-9 and TRBJ1-2, with unresolved D. Germline V gene sequence: CDR1 SEHNR, CDR2 FQNEAQ (reference sequence). The CDR3 has 13 residues. The V and J ends lost 2 bases and 2 bases respectively, with 6 bases between them. For the CDR3, the DNA is TGTGCCAGCAGCTTAAGAGGGAACTATGGCTACACCTTC. Its translation: CASSLRGNYGYTF.